One sample yielded the 17 T cell receptor beta chains listed below, sequenced in a study of cytomegalovirus exposure and HLA in healthy donors (dated by TCRdb to 2016 to 2017). Libraries came from the immunoSEQ multiplex PCR assay. For the multiplex PCR, a mixture combining 60 forward primers for TCR Vbeta segments and 13 reverse primers for TCR Jbeta segments was used. The table was pulled from immuneACCESS by TCRdb, which kept in-frame rearrangements only. Such tables lose some clones; where checked, under half of the loss comes from unresolved V genes, and the rest has no known cause. This sample has around 61,000 clones in its table, and about 80% of those were observed once. The ten largest clones capture around 1.5% of the sample. Sequencing was performed on PBMCs. These receptors came from a man in his forties in good health and CMV-seronegative.

The chain uses TRBV6-5 and TRBJ1-1; D perhaps matches TRBD1 (6 bases). The CDR3 totals 15 residues. Trimming pared 0 bases from V and 5 bases from J, leaving 13 bases between. Looked up from germline, CDR1 is MNHEY and CDR2 is SVGAGI. This CDR3 reads CASSYSKWGLTEAFF. DNA of the CDR3: TGTGCCAGCAGTTACTCGAAGTGGGGGCTAACTGAAGCTTTCTTT.

A single count supports this clone. This chain links TRBV30 with TRBJ1-3; 8 positions agree with TRBD1. Germline V gene sequence: CDR1 GTSNPN, CDR2 SVGIG (reference sequence). J lost 0 bases, V lost 1 base, and 14 bases had no gene match. This CDR3 has 19 amino acids. CDR3 residues: CAWSASPRGPGLSGNTIYF. The CDR3 bases are TGTGCCTGGAGTGCATCACCCAGGGGGCCCGGTCTCTCTGGAAACACCATATATTTT.

This clone was detected a few times. The chain links TRBV13 to TRBJ2-5; 8 bases align to TRBD1. The V and J ends lost 4 bases and 2 bases, in that order; junction bases with no gene match: 6. Germline V gene data show CDR1 as PRHDT and CDR2 as FYEKMQ (reference sequence). This CDR3 spans 15 amino acids. The CDR3 spells CASSSRGQGQETQYF. The CDR3 DNA reads TGTGCCAGCAGCTCCAGGGGGCAAGGACAAGAGACCCAGTACTTC.

V is TRBV7-9 and J is TRBJ2-1, with D tentatively TRBD2 (7 bases). The CDR3 totals 15 residues. V lost 0 bases and J 6 bases, leaving 12 bases between the germline ends. Germline V gene lookup returns CDR1 SEHNR and CDR2 FQNEAQ (reference sequence). The CDR3 region has the DNA TGTGCCAGCAGCTTAGCGGGGGGGCGAACCAATGAGCAGTTCTTC. Translated: CASSLAGGRTNEQFF.

V usage is TRBV6-1 and J usage is TRBJ2-2; 9 nucleotides agree with TRBD1. Germline lookup yields CDR1 MNHNS and CDR2 SASEGT. The CDR3 covers 15 residues. V lost 6 bases and J lost 5; bases outside the gene matches: 7. CDR3 nucleotides: TGTGCCAGCAGCCGGACAGGGGCAGGGACCGGGGAGCTGTTTTTT. Residues: CASSRTGAGTGELFF.

The V and J genes are TRBV30 and TRBJ1-1; D call uncertain. Deletions cut 1 base from V and 6 bases from J, with 12 bases between. The germline V gene encodes CDR1 GTSNPN and CDR2 SVGIG (reference sequence). The CDR3 contains 13 residues. This CDR3 is CAWSAGISAEAFF. In DNA, the CDR3 is TGTGCCTGGAGTGCGGGGATTAGCGCTGAAGCTTTCTTT.

The V and J genes are TRBV7-9 and TRBJ2-3, with 7 bases lining up with TRBD1. The V and J ends lost 5 bases and 2 bases, in that order; junction bases with no gene match: 4. The CDR3 is 14 amino acids. Germline loops: CDR1 SEHNR, CDR2 FQNEAQ (reference sequence). Here the CDR3 DNA reads TGTGCCAGCAGCGAAGGGGGCACCACAGATACGCAGTATTTT. Its translation: CASSEGGTTDTQYF.

V usage is TRBV19 and J usage is TRBJ1-4; 7 nucleotides agree with TRBD1. Trimming took 0 bases from V and 7 from J; bases not matched to a gene: 2. The CDR3 runs 14 residues. Germline V gene sequence: CDR1 LNHDA, CDR2 SQIVND (reference sequence). CDR3 loop: CASSIDWTGEKLFF. The CDR3 DNA reads as TGTGCCAGTAGTATAGATTGGACAGGTGAAAAACTGTTTTTT.

The CDR3 DNA sequence: TGTGCCAGCAGCTTGTATACAGGGGGCTATGGCTACACCTTC. This encodes CASSLYTGGYGYTF. The rearrangement joins TRBV5-4 to TRBJ1-2; 8 bases fit TRBD1. This CDR3 comprises 14 residues. Trimming took 1 base from V and 4 from J; bases not matched to a gene: 3. From germline, CDR1 is SGHNT and CDR2 YYREEE (reference sequence).

The chain uses TRBV2 and TRBJ2-2, with 13 nucleotides matching TRBD2. J gave up 2 bases and V 5 bases, and 11 bases lay outside the gene matches. CDR3 length equals 19 residues. Germline assignment: CDR1 SNHLY and CDR2 FYNNEI. The CDR3 region has the DNA TGTGCCAGCAGTCTTTTACCGACTAGCGGGGGGCCAAACACCGGGGAGCTGTTTTTT. Its protein is CASSLLPTSGGPNTGELFF. The variable domain in full, completed from reference TRBV2 and TRBJ2-2, reads EPEVTQTPSHQVTQMGQEVILRCVPISNHLYFYWYRQILGQKVEFLVSFYNNEISEKSEIFDDQFSVERPDGSNFTLKIRSTKLEDSAMYFCASSLLPTSGGPNTGELFFGEGSRLTVL.

The sample holds a few counts of this clone. V and J are TRBV10-1 and TRBJ2-5, with unresolved D. The V end lost 10 bases, the J end lost 2 bases, and 23 bases lay between the germline ends. Germline CDR1 and CDR2: WNHNN and SYGVQD (reference sequence). This CDR3 has 16 residues. Here the CDR3 reads CAIPPPWCRPQETQYF. CDR3 sequence (DNA): TGCGCCATTCCACCTCCCTGGTGCAGGCCTCAAGAGACCCAGTACTTC.

The rearrangement uses TRBV4-2 and TRBJ1-2; D remains unclear. Trimming took off 4 bases at V and 4 bases at J, with 16 bases between the two ends. The CDR3 is made up of 15 amino acids. Germline lookup yields CDR1 LGHNA and CDR2 YNFKEQ. The chain's CDR3 is CASSPEAGQTYGYTF. CDR3 nucleotides: TGTGCCAGCAGCCCGGAAGCTGGGCAAACCTATGGCTACACCTTC.

The chain combines TRBV10-1 with TRBJ2-1; 9 bases line up with TRBD1. V shed 5 bases, J shed 2 bases, and the junction held 1 base outside the gene matches. Germline loops: CDR1 WNHNN, CDR2 SYGVQD (reference sequence). CDR3 length: 14 residues. In DNA form, the CDR3 reads TGCGCCAGCAGTCGACAGGGGGCCTACAATGAGCAGTTCTTC. As protein: CASSRQGAYNEQFF.

The rearrangement uses TRBV7-2 and TRBJ1-2, with a tentative D call TRBD1 (5 bases). The CDR3 runs 13 residues. Trimming pared 5 bases from V and 8 bases from J, leaving 15 bases between. Germline CDR1 is SGHTA and CDR2 is FQGNSA. This CDR3 is CASSQGQGLGYTF. The CDR3 region has the DNA TGTGCCAGCAGCCAAGGGCAGGGCTTAGGCTACACCTTC. Variable domain in full (rest from reference TRBV7-2 and TRBJ1-2): GAGVSQSPSNKVTEKGKDVELRCDPISGHTALYWYRQSLGQGLEFLIYFQGNSAPDKSGLPSDRFSAERTGGSVSTLTIQRTQQEDSAVYLCASSQGQGLGYTFGSGTRLTVV.

The chain has TRBV6-5 and TRBJ1-1, with D tentatively TRBD1 (5 bases). The V end was cut by 5 bases, the J end by 3 bases, with 13 bases between. Germline-derived CDR1 and CDR2 are MNHEY and SVGAGI. The CDR3 is 14 amino acids. In DNA, the CDR3 is TGTGCCAGCAGTGACCCGGACACCTACACTGAAGCTTTCTTT. Translating it yields CASSDPDTYTEAFF.

The chain carries TRBV7-9 and TRBJ2-1; no clear D. The germline V and J ends were trimmed by 2 bases and 8 bases, with 10 bases remaining between them. CDR3 length: 13 amino acids. Germline-derived CDR1 and CDR2 are SEHNR and FQNEAQ (reference sequence). The CDR3 reads CASSLLSLHEQFF. CDR3 coding DNA: TGTGCCAGCAGCTTATTGTCCCTTCATGAGCAGTTCTTC.

The chain links TRBV27 to TRBJ1-1; 9 bases are a match to TRBD1. J gave up 6 bases and V 4 bases, and 9 bases lay outside the gene matches. CDR1 is MNHEY, CDR2 SMNVEV, per germline (reference sequence). The CDR3 sequence is 15 residues long. In DNA, the CDR3 is TGTGCCAGCAGTTCGCGGGACAGGGTGTGGGCTGAAGCTTTCTTT. Amino acid sequence: CASSSRDRVWAEAFF.